These 12 T cell receptor beta chains were all obtained from the same sample, sequenced in a study of control samples from healthy donors and cancer patients (dated by TCRdb to 2018 to 2020). Library method: the immunoSEQ multiplex PCR assay. In its TCRdb copy, this immuneACCESS table keeps in-frame sequences only and misses some clones. Where compared with another copy, unresolved V genes explain less than half of these, and the others have no known cause. Recorded for this sample are 120,000 or so clones; around 94% of them occurred a single time. The ten largest clones add up to 0.58% of the sample. Sequenced: PBMCs. These receptors were obtained from an elderly man with head and neck cancer.

Turning to this clone: In the same sample, other DNA sequences code for this CDR3. J is TRBJ1-2 and V is TRBV5-1, with D unresolved. From germline, CDR1 is SGHRS and CDR2 YFSETQ. Trimming left V 6 bases short and J 5 bases short, with 20 bases between. This CDR3 is 15 amino acids long. The CDR3 nucleotides read TGCGCCAGCAAGAGGCGTTGGGGTGAAGATTATGGCTACACCTTC. This codes for CASKRRWGEDYGYTF.

The chain recombines TRBV30 with TRBJ2-7, with no clear D. The germline V gene has CDR1 GTSNPN and CDR2 SVGIG (reference sequence). V dropped 0 bases and J dropped 2 bases, with 11 bases sitting between them. CDR3 length: 14 amino acids. The CDR3 DNA reads TGTGCCTGGAGTGTACCTGGGAAAGCCTACGAGCAGTACTTC. Encoded protein: CAWSVPGKAYEQYF.

The chain combines TRBV3-1 (or the pseudogene TRBV3-2) with TRBJ1-1; no firm D call. V lost 3 bases and J 1 base, leaving 0 bases between the germline ends. The CDR3 extends over 11 amino acids. Germline assignment: CDR1 LGHDT and CDR2 YNNKEL (reference sequence). CDR3 protein: CASSQNTEAFF. CDR3 nucleotide sequence: TGTGCCAGCAGCCAGAACACTGAAGCTTTCTTT.

The chain has TRBV7-8 and TRBJ1-5, with D possibly matching TRBD1 (6 bases). The CDR3 is 13 amino acids. Germline V gene sequence: CDR1 SGHVS, CDR2 FQNEAQ. The V and J ends lost 5 bases and 6 bases respectively, with 11 bases between them. Here the CDR3 DNA reads TGTGCCAGCAGCCCGACACAGGGTCAGCCCCAGCATTTT. Translation: CASSPTQGQPQHF.

V is TRBV6-5 and J is TRBJ2-7, with D tentatively TRBD1 (6 bases). Trimming removed 4 bases from V and 3 bases from J, with 16 bases in between. The germline gives CDR1 MNHEY, CDR2 SVGAGI. This CDR3 contains 15 residues. The CDR3 DNA sequence: TGTGCCAGCAGTTCCCCCAGGGGCCTCTACTACGAGCAGTACTTC. Encoded protein: CASSSPRGLYYEQYF.

This chain joins TRBV9 and TRBJ2-1; 11 nucleotides line up with TRBD2. The J segment lost 0 bases and the V segment lost 0 bases, leaving 5 bases of the junction unmatched. This CDR3 has 18 residues. The germline gives CDR1 SGDLS, CDR2 YYNGEE. The CDR3 DNA reads as TGTGCCAGCAGCGTAGGACTAGCGGGGACGGGCTCCTACAATGAGCAGTTCTTC. Encoded protein: CASSVGLAGTGSYNEQFF.

This rearrangement joins TRBV3-1 (or the pseudogene TRBV3-2) to TRBJ2-6; TRBD1 is a possible D gene (6 bases). Trimming removed 4 bases from V and 0 bases from J, with 19 bases in between. The CDR3 is 19 residues long. Germline CDR1 and CDR2: LGHDT and YNNKEL (reference sequence). DNA of the CDR3: TGTGCCAGCAGCCGTTCCGGGACACAGTCCCTCTCTGGGGCCAACGTCCTGACTTTC. Amino acids: CASSRSGTQSLSGANVLTF.

The count of this clone is one. The V and J genes are TRBV15 and TRBJ1-2; D uncertain. CDR1 is LNHNV, CDR2 YYDKDF, per germline (reference sequence). The V gene lost 3 bases and the J gene lost 8 bases, with 10 bases spanning the gap. The CDR3 is 12 amino acids. The CDR3: CATSRAGWGYTF. The CDR3 DNA reads TGTGCCACCAGCAGGGCTGGTTGGGGCTACACCTTC.

The gene calls are TRBV6-2 or TRBV6-3 and TRBJ2-2, with D perhaps matching TRBD1 (6 bases). CDR1 is MNHEY, CDR2 SVGEGT, per germline. V gave up 2 bases and J gave up 4 bases, with 14 bases separating them. This CDR3 region has 16 residues. CDR3 sequence reads: CASSYLTGVGTGELFF. CDR3 coding DNA: TGTGCCAGCAGTTACCTGACAGGCGTCGGCACCGGGGAGCTGTTTTTT.

This clone was observed a handful of times. J is TRBJ2-2 and V is TRBV19, with D possibly called TRBD1 or TRBD2 (5 bases each). Germline V gene data show CDR1 as LNHDA and CDR2 as SQIVND (reference sequence). This CDR3 region has 16 residues. Trimming removed 3 bases from V and 8 bases from J, with 19 bases in between. The CDR3 region has the DNA TGTGCCAGTAGTATCCCAGGGACCCCCGGGACGGGGGAGCTGTTTTTT. This gives the protein CASSIPGTPGTGELFF.

The V and J genes are TRBV5-1 and TRBJ1-2; tentatively, D is TRBD1 (5 bases). The CDR3 is made up of 14 amino acids. The V end was cut by 4 bases, the J end by 7 bases, with 17 bases between. The germline V gene has CDR1 SGHRS and CDR2 YFSETQ. The CDR3 nucleotides read TGCGCCAGCAGCCTGGATGGGACGACAGTTGGCTACACCTTC. The encoded protein is CASSLDGTTVGYTF. The variable domain in full, completed from reference TRBV5-1 and TRBJ1-2, reads KAGVTQTPRYLIKTRGQQVTLSCSPISGHRSVSWYQQTPGQGLQFLFEYFSETQRNKGNFPGRFSGRQFSNSRSEMNVSTLELGDSALYLCASSLDGTTVGYTFGSGTRLTVV.

The chain is built from TRBV6-4 and TRBJ1-1, with D tentatively TRBD1 (6 bases). Trimming took off 2 bases at V and 5 bases at J, with 15 bases between the two ends. This CDR3 is built from 15 residues. Looked up from germline, CDR1 is MRHNA and CDR2 is SNTAGT. CDR3 sequence reads: CASSDGTTGLTEAFF. In DNA form, the CDR3 reads TGTGCCAGCAGTGACGGTACGACAGGCTTAACTGAAGCTTTCTTT.